This T cell receptor beta chain was recovered during a study of OX40 agonist ivuxolimab in advanced cancers. The study's findings and limits: Individuals who were partial responders at 0.1-3.0 mg/kg had clonal expansion that ranked among the lowest.

Profiling relied on immunoSEQ multiplex PCR, and the TCRdb table lists in-frame clones only, not all of them. The profile shows about 50,000 clones, over 80% of them singletons. Trimming stripped 9 bases from V and 3 bases from J, with 9 bases between. This CDR3 is built from 11 residues. Germline V gives CDR1 WSHSY, CDR2 SAAADI. Of note for this clone: The antigen is not known.

The origin of this receptor is an adult with an advanced solid tumor such as melanoma, head and neck, liver or kidney cancer. This specimen consisted of CD4+ or CD8+ T cells sorted from blood, obtained in a trial of the OX40 agonist ivuxolimab. The chain combines TRBV10-2 with TRBJ2-7, with D possibly TRBD2 on 5 matching bases. The CDR3 DNA is TGCGCCAGTCGGACTCACTACGAGCAGTACTTC. Translation gives CASRTHYEQYF.